This T cell receptor (beta chain) was captured in a study of T cells in Graves' hyperthyroidism and ophthalmopathy. This clonotype has just a few counts. Initially, at the first diagnosis of hyperthyroidism and before any ophthalmopathy symptoms, blood was sampled. Using RNA transcripts as the source, TCR beta CDR3 regions were amplified. The TCR CDR3 was amplified in a first-round RT-PCR using the HTBI primer set. TCRdb re-derived calls from the multiplex PCR reads in MiXCR, one entry per CDR3 protein. Altogether more than 300,000 distinct CDR3 sequences are present, about 15% being singletons, with the ten largest covering 30% to 35%. This TCR derives from a woman in her twenties or thirties with Graves' hyperthyroidism that later progressed to Graves' ophthalmopathy. The specimen sequenced was blood.

The CDR3 loop reads CASSEVEQPAEQFF. The CDR3 coding sequence is TGTGCCAGCAGCGAAGTTGAGCAGCCCGCCGAGCAGTTCTTC. The chain employs TRBV7-9 and TRBJ2-1; D unresolved. Germline values: CDR1 SEHNR, CDR2 FQNEAQ (reference sequence). There are 14 residues in the CDR3. V lost 5 bases and J 10 bases, leaving 18 bases between the germline ends. Variable domain in full (rest from reference TRBV7-9 and TRBJ2-1): DTGVSQNPRHKITKRGQNVTFRCDPISEHNRLYWYRQTLGQGPEFLTYFQNEAQLEKSRLLSDRFSAERPKGSFSTLEIQRTEQGDSAMYLCASSEVEQPAEQFFGPGTRLTVL.